This T cell receptor beta chain was recorded in a study of T cell responses to AZD1222 COVID-19 vaccine. Data came from immunoSEQ multiplex PCR; TCRdb stores just in-frame clones and leaves some out. The sample records around 130,000 clones, more than 90% being singletons. Pooling covered second doses at about 4 or about 12 weeks. Trimming pared 0 bases from V and 2 bases from J, leaving 9 bases between. The CDR3 loop spans 15 amino acids. Per the germline V gene, CDR1 is PRHDT and CDR2 is FYEKMQ (reference sequence). Sequences were derived from peripheral blood, sampled 28 days after the second AZD1222 dose. The TCR sequence derives from an adult who received the AZD1222 COVID-19 vaccine. The chain uses TRBV13 and TRBJ2-3; D possibly corresponds to TRBD2 (5 bases). DNA of the CDR3: TGTGCCAGCAGCTTAGGTCGACTAAACACAGATACGCAGTATTTT. It codes for CASSLGRLNTDTQYF.